This T cell receptor (beta chain) was sequenced during a study of blood T cell repertoires in COVID-19. The germline V gene encodes CDR1 SGHDT and CDR2 YYEEEE. After removal of 5 bases from V and 2 bases from J, the junction contained 6 bases not matched to a gene. The length of the CDR3 is 15 residues. Only in-frame clones appear in the TCRdb table, and some are missing; sequencing was by immunoSEQ multiplex PCR. The sample lists 450,000 or so clones; roughly 87% were seen once. This study enrolled people aged roughly 18 to 89 from 20 to 25 US geographic areas. This chain joins TRBV5-6 and TRBJ1-5; 8 bases line up with TRBD1. The sample comprised PBMCs or T cells enriched from blood (not recorded which). This sequence originates from a man between 18 and 29 years old who had recovered from COVID-19. CDR3 sequence (DNA): TGTGCCAGCAGTTTTGACAGGGGAGGCAATCAGCCCCAGCATTTT. It translates to CASSFDRGGNQPQHF.